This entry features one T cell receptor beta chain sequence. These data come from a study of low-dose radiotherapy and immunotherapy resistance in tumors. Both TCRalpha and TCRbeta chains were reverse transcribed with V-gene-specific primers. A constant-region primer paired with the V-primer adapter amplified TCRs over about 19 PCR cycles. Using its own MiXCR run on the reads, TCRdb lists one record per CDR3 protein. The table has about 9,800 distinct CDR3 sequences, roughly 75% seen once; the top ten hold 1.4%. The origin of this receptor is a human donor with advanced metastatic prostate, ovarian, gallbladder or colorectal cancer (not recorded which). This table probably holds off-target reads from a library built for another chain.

Written as DNA, the CDR3 is TGTGCCAGCAGTGAATTTCTAGGGTCTGGCTACACCTTC. This codes for CASSEFLGSGYTF. The chain carries TRBV2 and TRBJ1-2; no clear D. The CDR3 runs 13 residues. The V end lost 2 bases, the J end lost 7 bases, and 11 bases lay between the germline ends. The germline CDR1 and CDR2 sequences are SNHLY and FYNNEI.